This T cell receptor beta chain was sequenced during a study of cytomegalovirus exposure and HLA in healthy donors. This clone was observed a handful of times. What it binds is not known. The CDR3 consists of 15 residues. V was cut by 0 bases and J by 3 bases, with 11 bases left in between. Germline V gene data show CDR1 as SGHRS and CDR2 as YFSETQ. Among the roughly 120 subjects of the validation cohort, separate from the roughly 700-subject first cohort, were the donors. Libraries were prepared by immunoSEQ multiplex PCR; TCRdb keeps only in-frame clonotypes and omits some of them. This table holds tens of thousands of clones, about 85% found once. Findings and caveats of the study: According to a subsequent analysis, TCR clusters identified in the first cohort showed a tendency to co-occur across the approximately 120 validation repertoires. Altogether, some 170 TCR beta chains were recorded as cytomegalovirus-associated.

The specimen was PBMCs. This chain links TRBV5-1 with TRBJ2-3; D might be TRBD2 (6 bases). The source of this sequence is a man between 25 and 39 years old in good health and CMV-seronegative. CDR3 residues: CASSLESGVTDTQYF. The DNA for the CDR3 is TGCGCCAGCAGCTTGGAATCGGGAGTAACAGATACGCAGTATTTT.